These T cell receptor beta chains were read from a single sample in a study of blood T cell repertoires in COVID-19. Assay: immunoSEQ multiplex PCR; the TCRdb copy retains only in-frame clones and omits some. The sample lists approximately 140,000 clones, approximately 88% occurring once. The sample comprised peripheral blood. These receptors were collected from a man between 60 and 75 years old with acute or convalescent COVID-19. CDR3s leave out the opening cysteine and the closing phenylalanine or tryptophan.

CDR3 protein: ASSPSGLNTEAF; J gene: TRBJ1-1; V gene: TRBV18
CDR3 protein: ASLRDTHTGELF; J gene: TRBJ2-2; V gene: TRBV5-1
CDR3 protein: ASSSPGQKNYGYT; J gene: TRBJ1-2; V gene: TRBV5-1
CDR3 protein: ASSVARERGPTYEQY; J gene: TRBJ2-7; V gene: TRBV9
CDR3 protein: ASSPRGEAGTQY; J gene: TRBJ2-5; V gene: TRBV5-1
CDR3 protein: ASSSVGAYEQY; J gene: TRBJ2-7; V gene: TRBV27
CDR3 protein: ASSIMSGSPWEQY; J gene: TRBJ2-7; V gene: TRBV19
CDR3 protein: ASSPDWGQATDTQY; J gene: TRBJ2-3; V gene: TRBV18
CDR3 protein: ASSKGLRGEQF; J gene: TRBJ2-1; V gene: TRBV19
CDR3 protein: ASRGTGGFSLSYEQY; J gene: TRBJ2-7; V gene: TRBV19
CDR3 protein: ASGLTGETQY; J gene: TRBJ2-5; V gene: TRBV12-5
CDR3 protein: ASSAHRGRGETQY; J gene: TRBJ2-5; V gene: TRBV9
CDR3 protein: ASSKSRAGPGAGHEQY; J gene: TRBJ2-7; V gene: TRBV21-1
CDR3 protein: ASSFKGLAGFLISYNEQF; J gene: TRBJ2-1; V gene: TRBV21-1
CDR3 protein: ASSLGLAVATQY; J gene: TRBJ2-3; V gene: TRBV6-2/TRBV6-3
CDR3 protein: ASKGQGSPLH; J gene: TRBJ1-6; V gene: TRBV27
CDR3 protein: ATSRGRQGMNTEAF; J gene: TRBJ1-1; V gene: TRBV15
CDR3 protein: AISESGQGAGYT; J gene: TRBJ1-2; V gene: TRBV10-3
CDR3 protein: ASSDREGEAF; J gene: TRBJ1-1; V gene: TRBV5-1
CDR3 protein: ASSLEGVNNSPLH; J gene: TRBJ1-6; V gene: TRBV5-4
CDR3 protein: ASSYDRADTQY; J gene: TRBJ2-3; V gene: TRBV5-8
CDR3 protein: AISEYLEGPEQY; J gene: TRBJ2-7; V gene: TRBV10-3
CDR3 protein: ASSPILAGGPAKNIQY; J gene: TRBJ2-4; V gene: TRBV4-2
CDR3 protein: ASSLGTGGEETQY; J gene: TRBJ2-5; V gene: TRBV7-8
CDR3 protein: ASSGTSGSYEQY; J gene: TRBJ2-7; V gene: TRBV5-1
CDR3 protein: ATSDSRDRGFNQPQH; J gene: TRBJ1-5; V gene: TRBV24-1
CDR3 protein: ASARPGTSGMGNYNEQF; J gene: TRBJ2-1; V gene: TRBV12-5
CDR3 protein: ASSIKREWGETQY; J gene: TRBJ2-5; V gene: TRBV5-4
CDR3 protein: ASSPREVSEQF; J gene: TRBJ2-1; V gene: TRBV6-6
CDR3 protein: ASSFSRLAGATDTQY; J gene: TRBJ2-3; V gene: TRBV27
CDR3 protein: ASSLRQGREQY; J gene: TRBJ2-7; V gene: TRBV12-3/TRBV12-4
CDR3 protein: ASRRQGGYEQY; J gene: TRBJ2-7; V gene: TRBV3-1/TRBV3-2
CDR3 protein: ASRSLAGESTDTQY; J gene: TRBJ2-3; V gene: TRBV5-1
CDR3 protein: ASSDLRVRAGELF; J gene: TRBJ2-2; V gene: TRBV5-1
CDR3 protein: ASSPLAGGELF; J gene: TRBJ2-2; V gene: TRBV7-3
CDR3 protein: ASSLTGDYGYT; J gene: TRBJ1-2; V gene: TRBV6-5
CDR3 protein: ASRQQGVSYEQY; J gene: TRBJ2-7; V gene: TRBV10-2
CDR3 protein: ASSSTGTVYDTGETQY; J gene: TRBJ2-5; V gene: TRBV7-9
CDR3 protein: ASSENRGYTDTQY; J gene: TRBJ2-3; V gene: TRBV2
CDR3 protein: ASSLGTGRGYT; J gene: TRBJ1-2; V gene: TRBV7-3
CDR3 protein: ASRGAVPYEQY; J gene: TRBJ2-7; V gene: TRBV27
CDR3 protein: ASGPGTGINSPLH; J gene: TRBJ1-6; V gene: TRBV12-5
CDR3 protein: ASSLAEDGYT; J gene: TRBJ1-2; V gene: TRBV5-1
CDR3 protein: ACRQGANQPQH; J gene: TRBJ1-5; V gene: TRBV30
CDR3 protein: ASSRRGGANTEAF; J gene: TRBJ1-1; V gene: TRBV27
CDR3 protein: ASSKLGTGTPNTEAF; J gene: TRBJ1-1; V gene: TRBV5-1
CDR3 protein: ASSMGNGQRTAQETQY; J gene: TRBJ2-5; V gene: TRBV19
CDR3 protein: ASSGVPGQPTSYNSPLH; J gene: TRBJ1-6; V gene: TRBV9
CDR3 protein: ASSRGHNQPQH; J gene: TRBJ1-5; V gene: TRBV18
CDR3 protein: AITGLGNEQF; J gene: TRBJ2-1; V gene: TRBV10-3
CDR3 protein: ASSPGLAGGHGI; J gene: TRBJ2-1; V gene: TRBV6-5
CDR3 protein: ASSLTSDHYGYT; J gene: TRBJ1-2; V gene: TRBV7-3
CDR3 protein: ASSLQGREQF; J gene: TRBJ2-1; V gene: TRBV5-1
CDR3 protein: ASSVYSGRTYEQY; J gene: TRBJ2-7; V gene: TRBV9